The subject of this entry is one TCR beta chain. The time point was: after dendritic cell vaccination, including at tumor progression/relapse. Only patients with spare fresh-frozen tumor and over two years of follow-up were included. Some clones are missing from TCRdb's copy, which holds only in-frame ones; the method was immunoSEQ multiplex PCR. The sample has roughly 60,000 clones; 86% are singletons. This specimen belongs to a study of glioma-infiltrating T cells after dendritic cell vaccination. Study background: Dendritic cells derived from monocytes and pulsed with autologous tumor lysate formed the vaccine.

Trimming at V came to 10 bases and at J to 4 bases, leaving 6 bases not matched to a gene. Germline-derived CDR1 and CDR2 are MNHEY and SMNVEV (reference sequence). The CDR3 sequence is 13 residues long. The receptor was derived from a human donor with glioblastoma. V is TRBV27 and J is TRBJ2-7; TRBD2 aligns across 11 bases. The starting material was blood, obtained after dendritic cell vaccination. This CDR3 is CATKTSGAYEQYF. CDR3 in DNA: TGTGCCACTAAGACTAGCGGGGCTTACGAGCAGTACTTC.